The 18 T cell receptor beta chains below all came from one sample that was sequenced in a study of blood T cells in healthy people across ages. Next came a second PCR, run for roughly 6 to 11 cycles, which used a sample-barcoded 5' primer along with a J-beta primer mix. Using its own MiXCR run on the 5' RACE reads, TCRdb lists one record per CDR3 protein. Of about 640,000 distinct CDR3 sequences in the sample, approximately 50% were seen once. Sequencing input: blood. The receptors stem from a man aged 60 to 69 in good health.

This clonotype occurred a few times. The CDR3 protein is CSARVEGGRPYEQYF. DNA of the CDR3: TGCAGTGCTAGAGTGGAGGGGGGGCGACCCTACGAGCAGTACTTC. This chain links TRBV20-1 with TRBJ2-5; D is perhaps TRBD2 (7 bases). The end of the DNA is better explained by TRBJ2-7, so the J call may be wrong. The germline gives CDR1 DFQATT, CDR2 SNEGSKA (reference sequence). This CDR3 spans 15 amino acids.

This clonotype was recorded at least ten times. The chain recombines TRBV12-3 or TRBV12-4 with TRBJ2-5; 9 bases map to TRBD1. V gave up 5 bases and J gave up 5 bases; unmatched junction bases: 3. The CDR3 covers 13 residues. CDR3 residues: CASSRTGVETQYF. In DNA, the CDR3 is TGTGCCAGCAGTCGGACAGGGGTCGAGACCCAGTACTTC.

This clonotype was seen a handful of times. The chain uses TRBV7-6 and TRBJ1-1; 11 bases fit TRBD1. Losses at the gene ends were 5 bases for V and 2 bases for J; bases not matched to a gene: 4. This CDR3 contains 15 residues. CDR1 and CDR2 from the germline V gene are SGHVS and FNYEAQ. For the CDR3, the DNA is TGTGCCAGCAGCCTTAGGACAGGGGGCAACACTGAAGCTTTCTTT. It translates to CASSLRTGGNTEAFF.

There are a few counts of this clonotype. The rearrangement joins TRBV29-1 to TRBJ2-1; D may be TRBD2 (6 bases). The CDR3 extends over 11 amino acids. Germline loops: CDR1 SQVTM, CDR2 ANQGSEA. The CDR3 DNA is TGCAGTGCCAACGGGGGTGGTGAGCAGTTCTTC. This encodes CSANGGGEQFF.

A few counts support this clonotype. This may be a read error, as it is one base from a much larger clone. The V and J genes are TRBV5-1 and TRBJ2-1; 7 nucleotides align to TRBD2. The junction had 10 bases not matched to a gene; V was cut back by 2 bases and J by 8 bases. In germline, CDR1 is SGHRS, CDR2 YFSETQ. There are 15 residues in the CDR3. CDR3 sequence (DNA): TGCGCCAGCAGCTTAGCCGGGACTATAGTCGATGAGCAGTTCTTC. Amino acid sequence: CASSLAGTIVDEQFF.

This clonotype was detected only once. At one of its ends the junction is not consistent with the germline gene, which may arise from a read error. The chain employs TRBV20-1 and TRBJ2-4, with D maybe TRBD2 (7 bases). Germline V gene lookup returns CDR1 DFQATT and CDR2 SNEGSKA (reference sequence). This CDR3 region has 13 residues. The CDR3 spells CGTGGPAKSIQYF. The CDR3 nucleotides are TGCGGGACGGGGGGCCCCGCCAAAAGCATTCAGTACTTC.

The chain is built from TRBV27 and TRBJ2-1, with 9 bases aligning to TRBD2. Germline values: CDR1 MNHEY, CDR2 SMNVEV (reference sequence). The CDR3 totals 16 residues. The ends lost 3 bases at V and 3 bases at J; junction bases unmatched: 6. The CDR3 protein is CASSLALAGLYNEQFF. For the CDR3, the DNA is TGTGCCAGCAGTTTGGCGCTAGCGGGGCTCTACAATGAGCAGTTCTTC.

The chain couples TRBV25-1 to TRBJ2-2, with 8 bases that match TRBD1. The CDR3 loop spans 16 amino acids. V dropped 8 bases and J dropped 1; count of bases not matched to a gene: 9. The V gene's germline CDR1 is MGHDK and CDR2 SYGVNS. This CDR3 reads CASGQGGGRNTGELFF. The CDR3 DNA sequence: TGTGCCAGCGGACAGGGAGGCGGACGGAACACCGGGGAGCTGTTTTTT.

The chain carries TRBV12-3 or TRBV12-4 and TRBJ2-5, with D possibly TRBD1 on 5 matching bases. CDR3 length: 13 residues. With 2 bases removed from V and 6 bases from J, the gap between germline ends came to 10 bases. The CDR3 DNA reads TGTGCCAGCAGTTTACAGGGTTTACAGACCCAGTACTTC. Translating gives CASSLQGLQTQYF.

The genes are TRBV9 and TRBJ2-1; 10 bases are a match to TRBD2. Germline CDR1 and CDR2: SGDLS and YYNGEE. Trimming took 1 base from V and 0 from J; bases not matched to a gene: 1. CDR3 size: 16 residues. The CDR3 loop reads CASSVLAGASYNEQFF. In nucleotides, the CDR3 is TGTGCCAGCAGCGTACTAGCGGGGGCCTCCTACAATGAGCAGTTCTTC.

This clonotype was detected a few times. This chain links TRBV27 with TRBJ2-1; D unresolved. V was cut by 3 bases and J by 10 bases, with 19 bases left in between. The CDR3 length is 15 residues. Germline values: CDR1 MNHEY, CDR2 SMNVEV (reference sequence). CDR3 region: CASSFVPSSQSEQFF. CDR3 in DNA: TGTGCCAGCAGTTTTGTCCCCTCATCGCAGTCAGAGCAGTTCTTC.

This chain connects TRBV5-1 to TRBJ2-1, with D perhaps being TRBD1 or TRBD2 (5 bases each). The CDR3 extends over 16 amino acids. Germline-derived CDR1 and CDR2 are SGHRS and YFSETQ. The ends were cut back, 0 bases at V and 2 bases at J, with 12 bases in the middle. CDR3 bases: TGCGCCAGCAGCTTGGAGGGAGACAGACCCTACAATGAGCAGTTCTTC. Protein product: CASSLEGDRPYNEQFF.

The chain links TRBV20-1 to TRBJ2-1; 10 bases line up with TRBD2. Germline loops: CDR1 DFQATT, CDR2 SNEGSKA (reference sequence). V lost 1 base to trimming and J lost 9 bases; unmatched junction nucleotides: 3. The CDR3 contains 13 residues. The CDR3 bases are TGCAGTGCTAGAGGGACTAGCGGTGGTGAGCAGTTCTTC. Amino acid sequence: CSARGTSGGEQFF.

The chain uses TRBV6-5 and TRBJ1-2; no definite D call. Trimming removed 2 bases at V and 4 bases at J, with 8 bases between. This CDR3 contains 13 residues. The germline CDR1 and CDR2 sequences are MNHEY and SVGAGI. CDR3 DNA: TGTGCCAGCAGTTACGACGGGAGCTATGGCTACACCTTC. It translates to CASSYDGSYGYTF.

V usage is TRBV5-1 and J usage is TRBJ2-3; TRBD1 matches at 8 bases. Trimming at V came to 2 bases and at J to 3 bases, leaving 5 bases not matched to a gene. Germline V CDR1 and CDR2: SGHRS, YFSETQ. This CDR3 has 15 residues. The CDR3 here is CASSFSDRVTDTQYF. The CDR3 bases are TGCGCCAGCAGCTTCTCGGACAGGGTAACAGATACGCAGTATTTT.

This clonotype was recorded a few times. The chain links TRBV4-2 to TRBJ2-2; unclear D gene. This CDR3 has 13 residues. CDR1 LGHNA and CDR2 YNFKEQ come from the germline V gene. V gave up 4 bases and J gave up 5 bases, with 8 bases separating them. Here the CDR3 DNA reads TGTGCCAGCAGCCCCGCTGGAACCGGGGAGCTGTTTTTT. Translated, it gives CASSPAGTGELFF.

The genes are TRBV9 and TRBJ2-5; TRBD2 matches at 7 bases. The end of the DNA fits TRBJ2-7 better, so the J call may be wrong. CDR1 is SGDLS, CDR2 YYNGEE, per germline. CDR3 length equals 14 residues. The CDR3 is CASPPSGGTYEQYF. CDR3 DNA: TGTGCCAGCCCTCCGTCGGGGGGTACCTACGAGCAGTACTTC.

This clonotype was observed once. The rearrangement links TRBV28 to TRBJ1-2; D gene unclear. V was pared by 0 bases and J by 2 bases, with 7 bases between. Germline loops: CDR1 MDHEN, CDR2 SYDVKM. The CDR3 spans 14 residues. CDR3 residues: CASSLWGPNYGYTF. CDR3 bases: TGTGCCAGCAGTTTATGGGGCCCAAACTATGGCTACACCTTC.